This is a list of T cell receptor beta chains from one sample in a study of OX40 agonist ivuxolimab in advanced cancers. The protocol was immunoSEQ multiplex PCR, while the TCRdb copy is restricted to in-frame clones and leaves out a portion. The sample yields over 60,000 clones, less than 90% seen once. The specimen comprised CD4+ or CD8+ T cells sorted from blood, sampled in a trial of the OX40 agonist ivuxolimab. These receptors came from an adult with an advanced solid tumor such as melanoma, head and neck, liver or kidney cancer. The CDR3 runs from the conserved cysteine through the conserved F or W. The D gene is left open where the match is weak. Some rows have no size entry. The others give once, few or many, or a class for an expanded clone.

d_gene: -; j_gene: TRBJ1-1; v_gene: TRBV11-3; abundance: -; CDR3nt: TGTGCCAGCAGCTCAAGACTGAACACTGAAGCTTTCTTT; CDR3aa: CASSSRLNTEAFF
d_gene: TRBD2; j_gene: TRBJ2-6; v_gene: TRBV4-1; abundance: few; CDR3nt: TGCGCCAGCAGCCAAGTTAGCGGGAGGGCCCTGGGGGCCAACGTCCTGACTTTC; CDR3aa: CASSQVSGRALGANVLTF
d_gene: -; j_gene: TRBJ2-4; v_gene: TRBV5-1; abundance: few; CDR3nt: TGCGCCAGCAGCTTGGAACCAACTAGAGCGCTAGCCAAAAACATTCAGTACTTC; CDR3aa: CASSLEPTRALAKNIQYF
d_gene: TRBD2; j_gene: TRBJ2-1; v_gene: TRBV4-1; abundance: -; CDR3nt: TGCGCCAGCAGCCATGGGAGGACTAGCGGGAGCAATGAGCAGTTCTTC; CDR3aa: CASSHGRTSGSNEQFF
d_gene: -; j_gene: TRBJ1-2; v_gene: TRBV2; abundance: -; CDR3nt: TGTGCCAGCAGCTTGTTTGGCAGCTATGGCTACACCTTC; CDR3aa: CASSLFGSYGYTF
d_gene: -; j_gene: TRBJ2-1; v_gene: TRBV7-6; abundance: -; CDR3nt: TGTGCCAGCAGCTTAGCGTTCGGCAATGAGCAGTTCTTC; CDR3aa: CASSLAFGNEQFF
d_gene: -; j_gene: TRBJ2-2; v_gene: TRBV12-5; abundance: -; CDR3nt: TGTGCTAGTGGTTTGGGTCACGGGGAGCTGTTTTTT; CDR3aa: CASGLGHGELFF
d_gene: TRBD1; j_gene: TRBJ2-7; v_gene: TRBV6-5; abundance: -; CDR3nt: TGTGCCAGCAGTTACGGGGTCAGGGGGCCCTCCTACGAGCAGTACTTC; CDR3aa: CASSYGVRGPSYEQYF
d_gene: TRBD1; j_gene: TRBJ2-3; v_gene: TRBV19; abundance: -; CDR3nt: TGTGCCAGTTCTTCAGGGGGCGTGAGCACAGATACGCAGTATTTT; CDR3aa: CASSSGGVSTDTQYF
d_gene: TRBD1; j_gene: TRBJ2-3; v_gene: TRBV29-1; abundance: -; CDR3nt: TGCAGCGTTGAACCGACAGGGACCCTAGATACGCAGTATTTT; CDR3aa: CSVEPTGTLDTQYF
d_gene: -; j_gene: TRBJ2-2; v_gene: TRBV5-1; abundance: once; CDR3nt: TGCGCCAGCAGCTCGGAGACCGGGGAGCTGTTTTTT; CDR3aa: CASSSETGELFF
d_gene: -; j_gene: TRBJ2-2; v_gene: TRBV28; abundance: -; CDR3nt: TGTGCCAGCAGTTTATACCTCGCGGGGGAGCTGTTTTTT; CDR3aa: CASSLYLAGELFF
d_gene: TRBD1; j_gene: TRBJ1-2; v_gene: TRBV29-1; abundance: -; CDR3nt: TGCAGCGTTGACGGGACAGGGGGCCTGTATGGCTACACCTTC; CDR3aa: CSVDGTGGLYGYTF
d_gene: TRBD1; j_gene: TRBJ2-3; v_gene: TRBV29-1; abundance: -; CDR3nt: TGCAGCGTTCGTCGACAGGGGGAGAACACAGATACGCAGTATTTT; CDR3aa: CSVRRQGENTDTQYF
d_gene: TRBD1; j_gene: TRBJ1-6; v_gene: TRBV28; abundance: -; CDR3nt: TGTGCACCCCGGGGACAGGGGATATTTTGGCATAATTCACCCCTCCACTTT; CDR3aa: CAPRGQGIFWHNSPLHF
d_gene: -; j_gene: TRBJ1-1; v_gene: TRBV9; abundance: -; CDR3nt: TGTGCCAGCAGCGTAGATGGTCGGGAGACCACTGAAGCTTTCTTT; CDR3aa: CASSVDGRETTEAFF
d_gene: TRBD2; j_gene: TRBJ2-1; v_gene: TRBV5-6; abundance: -; CDR3nt: TGTGCCAGCAGGGACGGGCCGGCGGGAGGGCCCTACAATGAGCAGTTCTTC; CDR3aa: CASRDGPAGGPYNEQFF
d_gene: -; j_gene: TRBJ1-5; v_gene: TRBV6-1; abundance: -; CDR3nt: TGTGCCAGCAGTGAAGGGCTCAATCAGCCCCAGCATTTT; CDR3aa: CASSEGLNQPQHF
d_gene: TRBD1; j_gene: TRBJ1-2; v_gene: TRBV15; abundance: -; CDR3nt: TGTGCCACCAGCGAGTTGACAGGGCTTAACTATGGCTACACCTTC; CDR3aa: CATSELTGLNYGYTF
d_gene: -; j_gene: TRBJ1-3; v_gene: TRBV4-3; abundance: -; CDR3nt: TGCGCCAGCAGCCAAAATCTGGGCTCTGGAAACACCATATATTTT; CDR3aa: CASSQNLGSGNTIYF